Listed here are 30 T cell receptor beta chains from one sample, sequenced in a study of neurological immune-mediated disorders. Via MiXCR, TCRdb re-called the 5' RACE reads, giving one row per CDR3 protein. This table holds approximately 100,000 distinct CDR3 sequences, 3.5% found once. The sample taken for sequencing was PBMCs. These receptor sequences come from a woman between 18 and 29 years old with multiple sclerosis.

At least ten counts were recorded for this clonotype. This sequence joins TRBV5-1 and TRBJ1-1; possibly TRBD1 for D (5 bases). This CDR3 contains 15 residues. Germline V lookup: CDR1 SGHRS, CDR2 YFSETQ. V was trimmed by 4 bases and J by 2 bases, leaving 15 bases between them. The CDR3 coding sequence is TGCGCCAGCAGCGGGAGACAGTCGGTAAACACTGAAGCTTTCTTT. This translates into CASSGRQSVNTEAFF.

The chain couples TRBV3-1 to TRBJ2-2; 8 bases align to TRBD2. This CDR3 has 16 amino acids. Trimming at V came to 5 bases and at J to 5 bases, leaving 10 bases not matched to a gene. CDR1 is LGHDT and CDR2 is YNNKEL in the germline V gene (reference sequence). DNA of the CDR3: TGTGCCAGCAGCAGATACGGGGGGGCAGGTACCGGGGAGCTGTTTTTT. Translated: CASSRYGGAGTGELFF.

This clonotype was found many times. The rearrangement links TRBV7-2 to TRBJ2-1; 7 positions match TRBD2. V lost 0 bases to trimming and J lost 4 bases; unmatched junction nucleotides: 9. CDR3 size: 17 residues. Germline-derived CDR1 and CDR2 are SGHTA and FQGNSA. CDR3 residues: CASSLAGGPPSYNEQFF. In DNA, the CDR3 is TGTGCCAGCAGCTTAGCGGGAGGGCCTCCGTCATACAATGAGCAGTTCTTC. Filled out from reference TRBV7-2 and TRBJ2-1, the complete variable domain reads GAGVSQSPSNKVTEKGKDVELRCDPISGHTALYWYRQSLGQGLEFLIYFQGNSAPDKSGLPSDRFSAERTGGSVSTLTIQRTQQEDSAVYLCASSLAGGPPSYNEQFFGPGTRLTVL.

The sample holds many counts of this clonotype. J is TRBJ1-2 and V is TRBV2; TRBD1 might be the D (5 bases). This CDR3 contains 16 residues. Germline V gene sequence: CDR1 SNHLY, CDR2 FYNNEI. V shed 7 bases and J shed 1 base, with 19 bases lying between them. CDR3 DNA: TGTGCCAGCACCGGCAGGGACCTAGAGAATAACTATGGCTACACCTTC. Its protein product is CASTGRDLENNYGYTF.

This clonotype was seen at least ten times. The rearrangement links TRBV11-3 to TRBJ2-1; TRBD1 matches 7 bases. This CDR3 contains 15 residues. V lost 2 bases, J lost 3 bases, and 4 bases stayed unmatched. The germline V gene encodes CDR1 SGHNT and CDR2 YENEEA. The CDR3 DNA sequence: TGTGCCAGCAGCTTACAGGGGGAAGGCTACAATGAGCAGTTCTTC. Translated, it gives CASSLQGEGYNEQFF.

Ten or more counts support this clonotype. V is TRBV5-1 and J is TRBJ2-2; D is unclear. The V and J ends lost 3 bases and 1 base respectively, with 7 bases between them. This CDR3 region has 14 residues. Germline CDR1 is SGHRS and CDR2 is YFSETQ. CDR3 sequence reads: CASSSLLNTGELFF. The DNA for the CDR3 is TGCGCCAGCAGCTCACTCCTGAACACCGGGGAGCTGTTTTTT.

This clonotype was found many times. This chain uses TRBV6-5 with TRBJ1-2; 7 positions agree with TRBD1. The CDR3 totals 14 residues. CDR1 is MNHEY, CDR2 SVGAGI, per germline. With V trimmed by 6 bases and J by 5 bases, 9 bases remained unmatched. CDR3 region: CASSEIQGTYGYTF. CDR3 coding DNA: TGTGCCAGCAGCGAAATACAGGGGACTTATGGCTACACCTTC.

In its sample, this clonotype was seen many times. The rearrangement links TRBV20-1 to TRBJ1-4; 10 positions agree with TRBD1. In germline, CDR1 is DFQATT, CDR2 SNEGSKA (reference sequence). The CDR3 runs 15 residues. The V segment lost 1 base and the J segment 10 bases; nucleotides outside the gene matches: 9. This CDR3 reads CSARADRGRWGKLFF. The CDR3 DNA sequence: TGCAGTGCTAGAGCCGACAGGGGGCGCTGGGGAAAACTGTTTTTT.

The table lists this clonotype with many counts. This sequence joins TRBV10-3 and TRBJ2-7; D might be TRBD1 (7 bases). With 2 bases removed from V and 3 bases from J, the gap between germline ends came to 17 bases. The CDR3 has 16 residues. From germline, CDR1 is ENHRY and CDR2 SYGVKD. The CDR3 region is CAISETEGQKSYEQYF. DNA of the CDR3: TGTGCCATCAGTGAGACGGAGGGACAGAAAAGCTACGAGCAGTACTTC.

In its sample, this clonotype was seen many times. The genes are TRBV7-2 and TRBJ2-7; unclear D gene. V dropped 0 bases and J dropped 3 bases, with 6 bases sitting between them. This CDR3 has 13 residues. CDR1 SGHTA and CDR2 FQGNSA come from the germline V gene. The CDR3 DNA is TGTGCCAGCAGCTTAGCCCGGTACTACGAGCAGTACTTC. Translated, it gives CASSLARYYEQYF.

J is TRBJ2-7 and V is TRBV11-3, with D hard to call. Germline CDR1 reads SGHNT; CDR2 reads YENEEA. Trimming removed 4 bases at V and 7 bases at J, with 11 bases between. The CDR3 runs 12 residues. The CDR3 coding sequence is TGTGCCAGCAGCTCAACCTCCTTGGAGCAGTACTTC. Translated: CASSSTSLEQYF. The variable domain in full, with the rest retrieved from reference TRBV11-3 and TRBJ2-7, is EAGVVQSPRYKIIEKKQPVAFWCNPISGHNTLYWYLQNLGQGPELLIRYENEEAVDDSQLPKDRFSAERLKGVDSTLKIQPAELGDSAVYLCASSSTSLEQYFGPGTRLTVT.

This clonotype was recorded many times. CDR3 coding DNA: TGTGCCAGCAGCCAAGATGGAGGACAGGGGTTCGACGAGCAGTACTTC. It codes for CASSQDGGQGFDEQYF. This chain uses TRBV4-2 with TRBJ2-7; 9 positions agree with TRBD1. From germline, CDR1 is LGHNA and CDR2 YNFKEQ. The V and J ends lost 0 bases and 5 bases, in that order; junction bases with no gene match: 8. The CDR3 is 16 amino acids.

This clonotype was found many times. The rearrangement joins TRBV5-6 to TRBJ2-3; 8 nucleotides agree with TRBD2. The V and J ends lost 8 bases and 1 base, in that order; junction bases with no gene match: 12. The CDR3 length is 16 residues. Germline loops: CDR1 SGHDT, CDR2 YYEEEE. The CDR3 nucleotides read TGTGCCAGTAAACGGGGGGGTTTAGCGGGCACAGATACGCAGTATTTT. Amino acids: CASKRGGLAGTDTQYF.

This clonotype was picked up many times. The chain combines TRBV6-5 with TRBJ1-4; 7 bases are a match to TRBD1. The germline CDR1 and CDR2 sequences are MNHEY and SVGAGI. The CDR3 sequence is 14 residues long. V lost 6 bases to trimming and J lost 0 bases; unmatched junction nucleotides: 1. CDR3 coding DNA: TGTGCCAGCAGAGGGACAGCAACTAATGAAAAACTGTTTTTT. This sequence encodes CASRGTATNEKLFF.

This clonotype was detected many times. This rearrangement joins TRBV27 to TRBJ2-5; 7 positions agree with TRBD2. The CDR3 totals 15 residues. The ends lost 5 bases at V and 4 bases at J; junction bases unmatched: 10. Looked up from germline, CDR1 is MNHEY and CDR2 is SMNVEV (reference sequence). CDR3 region: CASSSWGGALETQYF. DNA of the CDR3: TGTGCCAGCAGTAGTTGGGGAGGGGCCCTAGAGACCCAGTACTTC.

Many counts were recorded for this clonotype. The chain couples TRBV20-1 to TRBJ2-4, with 12 positions matching TRBD2. V gave up 1 base and J gave up 7 bases; unmatched junction bases: 5. The germline V gene encodes CDR1 DFQATT and CDR2 SNEGSKA (reference sequence). CDR3 size: 15 residues. The CDR3 nucleotides read TGCAGTGCTAGAGCCACACTAGCGGGGGGTAACATTCAGTACTTC. The encoded protein is CSARATLAGGNIQYF.

The table lists this clonotype with many counts. The chain combines TRBV5-6 with TRBJ2-7; tentative D call: TRBD1 (5 bases). The ends were cut back, 1 base at V and 6 bases at J, with 11 bases in the middle. The CDR3 has 13 amino acids. Germline CDR1 and CDR2: SGHDT and YYEEEE. CDR3 protein: CASSLRQGGEQYF. Written as DNA, the CDR3 is TGTGCCAGCAGCTTGCGGCAGGGCGGCGAGCAGTACTTC.

Judged by abundance, this clonotype is medium-sized. This chain links TRBV20-1 with TRBJ2-5; D remains ambiguous. Germline V gene sequence: CDR1 DFQATT, CDR2 SNEGSKA (reference sequence). The germline V and J ends were trimmed by 2 bases and 5 bases, with 18 bases remaining between them. CDR3 length equals 15 residues. CDR3 DNA sequence: TGCAGTGCTAGACCACTAAAAATTCACTGGGAGACCCAGTACTTC. Its translation: CSARPLKIHWETQYF.

This clonotype was detected many times. This rearrangement joins TRBV29-1 to TRBJ1-1; D is uncertain. Looked up from germline, CDR1 is SQVTM and CDR2 is ANQGSEA. The V gene lost 7 bases and the J gene lost 0 bases, with 9 bases spanning the gap. The CDR3 spans 12 residues. The CDR3 here is CSGGGMNTEAFF. The DNA of the CDR3 is TGCAGCGGGGGAGGGATGAACACTGAAGCTTTCTTT.

This clonotype showed up many times. The V and J genes are TRBV5-5 and TRBJ2-7; 9 bases fit TRBD1. Germline V gene sequence: CDR1 SGHKS, CDR2 YYEKEE (reference sequence). The CDR3 extends over 13 amino acids. V trimming: 5 bases; J trimming: 5 bases; junction bases outside the gene matches: 5. The CDR3 loop reads CASRTTGGHEQYF. The DNA of the CDR3 is TGTGCCAGCAGGACGACAGGGGGTCACGAGCAGTACTTC.

As for this clonotype: A much larger clonotype is one base distant, so this may be a read error. The V gene is TRBV7-9, the J gene TRBJ1-1; D unresolved. The CDR3 sequence is 15 residues long. Per germline, CDR1 SEHNR and CDR2 FQNEAQ (reference sequence). Trimming cost V 0 bases and J 3 bases, with 11 bases left between them. Here the CDR3 reads CASSLAFKGDTEAFF. Here the CDR3 DNA reads TGTGCCAGCAGCTTAGCCTTTAAGGGAGACACTGAAGCTTTCTTT.

There are many counts of this clonotype. Here the CDR3 reads CSAGTSGSTDTQYF. CDR3 nucleotide sequence: TGCAGTGCTGGGACTAGCGGTAGCACAGATACGCAGTATTTT. The V gene is TRBV20-1, the J gene TRBJ2-3; 11 positions agree with TRBD2. CDR3 length: 14 residues. The J segment lost 0 bases and the V segment lost 5 bases, leaving 1 base of the junction unmatched. Germline CDR1 DFQATT, CDR2 SNEGSKA (reference sequence).

The sample holds many counts of this clonotype. This chain joins TRBV5-1 and TRBJ2-2; tentative D call: TRBD2 (5 bases). Germline lookup yields CDR1 SGHRS and CDR2 YFSETQ. The CDR3 covers 16 residues. Trimming left V 0 bases short and J 7 bases short, with 16 bases between. The CDR3 protein is CASSLVRTDFGGELFF. The CDR3 DNA reads TGCGCCAGCAGCTTGGTCCGGACTGATTTCGGCGGGGAGCTGTTTTTT. Supplemented by reference TRBV5-1 and TRBJ2-2, the full variable domain reads KAGVTQTPRYLIKTRGQQVTLSCSPISGHRSVSWYQQTPGQGLQFLFEYFSETQRNKGNFPGRFSGRQFSNSRSEMNVSTLELGDSALYLCASSLVRTDFGGELFFGEGSRLTVL.

This clonotype was detected many times. This chain links TRBV20-1 with TRBJ2-2, with D tentatively TRBD2 (6 bases). Germline V gene lookup returns CDR1 DFQATT and CDR2 SNEGSKA (reference sequence). V was cut by 0 bases and J by 6 bases, with 14 bases left in between. This CDR3 comprises 15 residues. CDR3 protein: CSAREGGGVPGELFF. CDR3 coding DNA: TGCAGTGCTAGAGAGGGGGGTGGTGTTCCCGGGGAGCTGTTTTTT.

To note about this clonotype: The junction shows a germline mismatch at one end, possibly a read error. This chain connects TRBV5-1 to TRBJ2-3; D is undetermined. From germline, CDR1 is SGHRS and CDR2 YFSETQ. CDR3 size: 15 residues. CDR3 in amino acids: CACSFEDLYYGTQYF. CDR3 coding DNA: TGCGCCTGCAGCTTTGAGGACCTATATTACGGTACGCAGTATTTT. The full variable domain, in which reference TRBV5-1 and TRBJ2-3 provide the parts outside the CDR3, is KAGVTQTPRYLIKTRGQQVTLSCSPISGHRSVSWYQQTPGQGLQFLFEYFSETQRNKGNFPGRFSGRQFSNSRSEMNVSTLELGDSALYLCACSFEDLYYGTQYFGPGTRLTVL.

This clonotype was observed at least ten times. V and J are TRBV5-1 and TRBJ1-6, with unresolved D. The ends were cut back, 1 base at V and 5 bases at J, with 4 bases in the middle. The CDR3 totals 13 residues. Per the germline V gene, CDR1 is SGHRS and CDR2 is YFSETQ. The CDR3: CASSLSDNSPLHF. In nucleotides, the CDR3 is TGCGCCAGCAGCTTGTCGGATAATTCACCCCTCCACTTT.

A remark on this clonotype: This may be a read error: a much more frequent sequence differs by one nucleotide. V and J are TRBV29-1 and TRBJ2-7; no firm D call. CDR1 SQVTM and CDR2 ANQGSEA come from the germline V gene. V dropped 7 bases and J dropped 3 bases, with 16 bases sitting between them. The CDR3 runs 13 residues. The CDR3 loop reads CSASPHHRYEQYF. The DNA of the CDR3 is TGCAGCGCATCGCCTCATCATCGCTACGAGCAGTACTTC.

This clonotype was seen ten or more times. The chain joins TRBV7-6 to TRBJ1-4; D perhaps matches TRBD1 (5 bases). Looked up from germline, CDR1 is SGHVS and CDR2 is FNYEAQ. This CDR3 region has 17 residues. Trimming cost V 3 bases and J 0 bases, with 14 bases left between them. DNA for the CDR3: TGTGCCAGCAGCTTCCCCGGGGGGTCACCAACTAATGAAAAACTGTTTTTT. It is translated as CASSFPGGSPTNEKLFF.

This clonotype was counted at least ten times. The gene calls are TRBV4-1 and TRBJ1-4, with D unclear. This CDR3 contains 13 residues. V lost 8 bases, J lost 0 bases, and 7 bases lay in between. Germline V gene sequence: CDR1 MGHRA, CDR2 YSYEKL. CDR3 residues: CASQAATNEKLFF. As DNA, the CDR3 is TGCGCCAGCCAAGCTGCAACTAATGAAAAACTGTTTTTT.

This clonotype has a count of ten or more. This chain links TRBV5-1 with TRBJ2-3, with 9 bases identical to TRBD1. V shed 4 bases, J shed 7 bases, and the junction held 4 bases outside the gene matches. CDR1 and CDR2 from the germline V gene are SGHRS and YFSETQ. The CDR3 runs to 13 residues. DNA of the CDR3: TGCGCCAGCAGCGTGGACAGGGGACATACGCAGTATTTT. Its translation: CASSVDRGHTQYF.